This paragraph covers one TCR beta chain sequence. Its specificity is not known. TCRdb's table, derived via immunoSEQ multiplex PCR, lists solely in-frame clones and lacks some. The sample contains 90,000 to 120,000 clones, roughly nine tenths of which appear only once. The sample belongs to a study of T cell responses to AZD1222 COVID-19 vaccine. Study-level findings and limits: There were repertoire samples only from the period after the peak T cell response. Among spike-specific TCRs, nearly half reportedly target unmutated variant regions.

This TCR came from an adult in good health. The specimen was peripheral blood, collected on day 0 of AZD1222 vaccination.

CDR3 bases: TGTGCCAGTAGTACCCCGAGGGGATGGAATGAAAAACTGTTTTTT. Its translation is CASSTPRGWNEKLFF. The rearrangement uses TRBV19 and TRBJ1-4; TRBD1 is a possible D gene (5 bases). Trimming stripped 4 bases from V and 5 bases from J, with 14 bases between. Germline V gene data show CDR1 as LNHDA and CDR2 as SQIVND (reference sequence). The CDR3 runs 15 residues.